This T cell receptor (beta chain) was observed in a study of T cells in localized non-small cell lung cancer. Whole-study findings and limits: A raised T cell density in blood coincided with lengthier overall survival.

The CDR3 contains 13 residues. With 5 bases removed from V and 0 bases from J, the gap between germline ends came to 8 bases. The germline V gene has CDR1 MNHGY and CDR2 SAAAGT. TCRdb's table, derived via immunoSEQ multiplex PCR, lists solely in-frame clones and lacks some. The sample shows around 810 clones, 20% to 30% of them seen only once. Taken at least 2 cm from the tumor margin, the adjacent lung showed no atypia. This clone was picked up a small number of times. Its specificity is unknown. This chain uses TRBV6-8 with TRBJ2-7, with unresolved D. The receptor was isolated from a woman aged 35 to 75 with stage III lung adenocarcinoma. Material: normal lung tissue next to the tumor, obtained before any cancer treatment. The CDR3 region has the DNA TGTGCCAGCAGTACTGAGAGCTCCTACGAGCAGTACTTC. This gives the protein CASSTESSYEQYF.